This T cell receptor (beta chain) stems from a study of cytotoxic CD8 clonotypes in ibrutinib-treated CLL. Overall study context: Mean values per sample were roughly 250,000 productive templates and 94,082 productive rearrangements. Findings and caveats of the study: Sustained-remission and progressing patients diverged in sampling times. Treatment left the uncommon public clonotypes either contracted or stable in frequency.

Depth targeted 1 in 200,000 to 1 in 1 million T cells, averaging roughly 9.3x coverage per clonotype. Assay used: immunoSEQ multiplex PCR; TCRdb lists only in-frame clones, some missing. The table includes about 300,000 clones, over 55% detected once. The junction had 13 bases not matched to a gene; V was cut back by 4 bases and J by 2 bases. Germline CDR1 is MDHEN and CDR2 is SYDVKM. The CDR3 loop spans 18 amino acids. This clone has a handful of counts. Its antigen remains unidentified. This clonotype was obtained from a human donor with chronic lymphocytic leukemia. This material consisted of PBMCs, taken after 36 months of ibrutinib treatment. The V call is TRBV28, the J call TRBJ1-5; 8 nucleotides agree with TRBD1. The CDR3, as DNA: TGTGCCAGCAGTTCTTACCGGGACAGGTCTTCTGGCAATCAGCCCCAGCATTTT. This translates into CASSSYRDRSSGNQPQHF.